The T cell receptor beta chain under discussion was sequenced for a study of blood T cell repertoires in COVID-19. The wider study: There were acute and convalescent COVID-19 samples, and they came from the United States, Italy and Spain. PBMCs, B-cell-depleted T cells, or T cells were the source of the cDNA or gDNA that made up the material.

It was during active infection that Seattle patients were enrolled and then longitudinally followed. Using immunoSEQ multiplex PCR, the repertoire was profiled, and TCRdb retains in-frame clones only, with some absent. The repertoire holds a few hundred thousand clones, with around 87% as singletons. This CDR3 has 15 amino acids. The V gene's germline CDR1 is LNHDA and CDR2 SQIVND (reference sequence). V lost 6 bases to trimming and J lost 2 bases, with 17 bases between them. The sequence derives from a woman aged 55 to 70 with COVID-19, enrolled during active disease. V gene TRBV19 combines with J gene TRBJ2-7, with D possibly TRBD2 on 6 matching bases. Sequenced input: peripheral blood. The CDR3 here is CASSPGAGLTYEQYF. In DNA form, the CDR3 reads TGTGCCAGTAGCCCCGGTGCGGGGCTGACCTACGAGCAGTACTTC.